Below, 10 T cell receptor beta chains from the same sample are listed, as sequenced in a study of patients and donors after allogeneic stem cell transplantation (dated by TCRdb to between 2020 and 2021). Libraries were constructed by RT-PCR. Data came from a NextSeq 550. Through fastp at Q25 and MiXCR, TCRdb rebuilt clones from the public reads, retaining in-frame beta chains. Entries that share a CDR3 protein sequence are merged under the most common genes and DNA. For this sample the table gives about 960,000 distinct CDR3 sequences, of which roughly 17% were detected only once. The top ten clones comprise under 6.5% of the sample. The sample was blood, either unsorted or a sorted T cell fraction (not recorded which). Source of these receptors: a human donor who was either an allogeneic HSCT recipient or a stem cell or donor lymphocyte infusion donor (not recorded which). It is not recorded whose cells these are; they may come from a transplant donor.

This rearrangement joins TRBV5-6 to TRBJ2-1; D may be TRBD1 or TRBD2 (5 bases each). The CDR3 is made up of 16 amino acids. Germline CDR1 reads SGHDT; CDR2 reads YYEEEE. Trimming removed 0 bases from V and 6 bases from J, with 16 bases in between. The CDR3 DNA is TGTGCCAGCAGCTTGGAAGGGACGGACGCTCTCAATGAGCAGTTCTTC. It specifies CASSLEGTDALNEQFF.

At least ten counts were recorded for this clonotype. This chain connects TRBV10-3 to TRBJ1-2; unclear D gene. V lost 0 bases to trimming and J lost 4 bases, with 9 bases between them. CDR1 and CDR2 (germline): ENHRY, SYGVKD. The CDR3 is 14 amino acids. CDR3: CAISESAGSYGYTF. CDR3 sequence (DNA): TGTGCCATCAGTGAGTCGGCAGGAAGCTATGGCTACACCTTC.

As DNA, the CDR3 is TGTGCCACCAGTGCCACCCTTGGGCAGTCCTACACAGATACGCAGTATTTT. This codes for CATSATLGQSYTDTQYF. V and J are TRBV24-1 and TRBJ2-3; D gene uncertain. CDR3 length: 17 residues. Germline CDR1 reads KGHDR; CDR2 reads SFDVKD. The V gene lost 5 bases and the J gene lost 2 bases, with 19 bases spanning the gap.

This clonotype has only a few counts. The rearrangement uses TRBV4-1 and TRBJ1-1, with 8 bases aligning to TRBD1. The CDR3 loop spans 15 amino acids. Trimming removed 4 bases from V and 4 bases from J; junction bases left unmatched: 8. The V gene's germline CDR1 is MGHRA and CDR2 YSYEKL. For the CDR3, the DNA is TGCGCCAGCAGCCCCCTCCGACAGGGGACCACTGAAGCTTTCTTT. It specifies CASSPLRQGTTEAFF.

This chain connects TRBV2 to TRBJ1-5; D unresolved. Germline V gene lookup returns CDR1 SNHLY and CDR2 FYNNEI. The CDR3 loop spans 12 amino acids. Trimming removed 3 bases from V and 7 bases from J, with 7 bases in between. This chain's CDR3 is CASSDPGQPQHF. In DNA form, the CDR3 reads TGTGCCAGCAGTGACCCCGGGCAGCCCCAGCATTTT.

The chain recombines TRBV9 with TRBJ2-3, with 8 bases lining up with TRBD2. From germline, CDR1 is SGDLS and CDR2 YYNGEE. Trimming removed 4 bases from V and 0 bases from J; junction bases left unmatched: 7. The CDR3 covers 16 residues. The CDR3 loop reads CASSPGVAGSTDTQYF. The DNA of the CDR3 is TGTGCCAGCAGCCCCGGGGTAGCGGGAAGCACAGATACGCAGTATTTT.

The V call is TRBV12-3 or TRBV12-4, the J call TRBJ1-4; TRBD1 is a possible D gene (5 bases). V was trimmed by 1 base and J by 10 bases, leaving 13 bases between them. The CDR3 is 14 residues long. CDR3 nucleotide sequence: TGTGCCAGCAGTTTAGGGGCTTCGAGGGGAAAACTGTTTTTT. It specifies CASSLGASRGKLFF.

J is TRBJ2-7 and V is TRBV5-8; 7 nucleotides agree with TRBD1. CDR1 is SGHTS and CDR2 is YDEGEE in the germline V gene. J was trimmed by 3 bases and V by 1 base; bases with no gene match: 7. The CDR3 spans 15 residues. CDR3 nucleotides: TGTGCCAGCAGCTTGCAGGTCGCAGGGGGCTACGAGCAGTACTTC. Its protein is CASSLQVAGGYEQYF.

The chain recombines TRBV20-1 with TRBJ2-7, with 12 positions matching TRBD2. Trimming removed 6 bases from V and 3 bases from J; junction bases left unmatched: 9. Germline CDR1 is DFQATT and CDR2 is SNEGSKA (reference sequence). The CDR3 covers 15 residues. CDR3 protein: CSANPLAGGDYEQYF. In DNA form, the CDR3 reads TGCAGTGCAAACCCTCTAGCGGGGGGGGACTACGAGCAGTACTTC.

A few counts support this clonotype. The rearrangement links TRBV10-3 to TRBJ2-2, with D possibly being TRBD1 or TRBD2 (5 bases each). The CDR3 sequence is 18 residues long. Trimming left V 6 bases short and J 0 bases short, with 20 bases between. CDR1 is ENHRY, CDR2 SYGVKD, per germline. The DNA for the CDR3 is TGTGCCATCAGGGTATACGCGTTAGGGGACCCGAACACCGGGGAGCTGTTTTTT. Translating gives CAIRVYALGDPNTGELFF.